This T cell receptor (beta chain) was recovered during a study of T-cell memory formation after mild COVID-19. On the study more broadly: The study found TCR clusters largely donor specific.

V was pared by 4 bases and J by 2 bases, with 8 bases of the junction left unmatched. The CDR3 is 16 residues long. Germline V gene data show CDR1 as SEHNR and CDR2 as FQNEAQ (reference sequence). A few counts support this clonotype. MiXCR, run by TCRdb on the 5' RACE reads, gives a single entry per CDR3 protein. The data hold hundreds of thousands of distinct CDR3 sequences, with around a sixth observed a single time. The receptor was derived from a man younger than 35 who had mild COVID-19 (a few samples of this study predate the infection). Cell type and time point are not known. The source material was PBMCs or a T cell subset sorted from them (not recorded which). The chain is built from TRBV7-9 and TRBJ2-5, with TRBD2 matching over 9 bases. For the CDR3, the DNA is TGTGCCAGCAGCTCCGGGCTAGCGGGGCAACAAGAGACCCAGTACTTC. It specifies CASSSGLAGQQETQYF. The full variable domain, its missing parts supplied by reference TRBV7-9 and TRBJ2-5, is DTGVSQNPRHKITKRGQNVTFRCDPISEHNRLYWYRQTLGQGPEFLTYFQNEAQLEKSRLLSDRFSAERPKGSFSTLEIQRTEQGDSAMYLCASSSGLAGQQETQYFGPGTRLLVL.